This is a list of T cell receptor beta chains from one sample in a study of OX40 agonist ivuxolimab in advanced cancers. The assay was immunoSEQ multiplex PCR, and TCRdb's table has in-frame clones only and misses some. The sample yields around 40,000 clones, about 80% seen once. Sample: CD4+ or CD8+ T cells sorted from blood, taken in a trial of the OX40 agonist ivuxolimab. The source is an adult with an advanced solid tumor such as melanoma, head and neck, liver or kidney cancer. The conserved cysteine and the conserved F or W are not part of the CDR3 here.

TRBJ1-4,TRBV27,ASSLYGDERATNEKLF
TRBJ2-7,TRBV4-1,ASSQSGKGAGEQY
TRBJ1-5,TRBV7-9,ASTWTGDGNQPQH
TRBJ2-2,TRBV30,AWNTGELF
TRBJ2-1,TRBV5-6,ASSSGTIRWGSYNEQF
TRBJ1-5,TRBV4-1,ASSQDGTGGSNQPQH
TRBJ1-1,TRBV29-1,SVEEVEAF
TRBJ2-3,TRBV14,ASSQRRTGALSDTQY
TRBJ1-5,TRBV6-1,ASSGETGMVEAQH
-,TRBV19,ASREEASGNYEQY
TRBJ2-7,TRBV9,ASSVGGAETYEQY
TRBJ2-7,TRBV9,ASSGGSYEQY
TRBJ2-3,TRBV15,ATSRTGTTDTQY
TRBJ2-7,TRBV7-2,ASSAGTYGYEQY
TRBJ2-1,TRBV29-1,SVEDMQYNEQF
TRBJ2-1,TRBV29-1,SAAGGDSYNEQF
TRBJ2-1,TRBV4-1,ASSQANSYNEQF
TRBJ2-3,TRBV5-1,ASSLRGGATDTQY
TRBJ2-1,TRBV6-4,ASSGGEPGVSV
TRBJ2-7,TRBV28,ASSLWAGVEQY
TRBJ2-7,TRBV7-6,ASSRLTGEVNEQY
TRBJ2-7,TRBV5-6,ASSFGLAAYEQY
TRBJ2-7,TRBV9,ASSVGVTGDDEQY
TRBJ2-2,TRBV29-1,SVAGGAFLVDTGELF
TRBJ1-1,TRBV5-3,ARPTGTGGGCVNTEAF
TRBJ2-7,TRBV29-1,SVSGARPYEQY
TRBJ2-1,TRBV6-5,ASSFLNSEQF
TRBJ2-7,TRBV11-2,ASSLERDSGYEQY
TRBJ2-7,TRBV14,ASSQGQVSYEQY
TRBJ2-3,TRBV9,ASSPGQGYSDTQY
TRBJ2-3,TRBV14,ASARWSTDTQY
TRBJ1-2,TRBV19,ASSSVPGVDYGYT
TRBJ2-5,TRBV5-6,ASSLWGLQETQY
TRBJ2-1,TRBV19,ASLGGAPYNEQF
TRBJ2-1,TRBV7-8,ASSYSGGMNEQF
TRBJ1-2,TRBV19,AAKAGSTYT
TRBJ1-6,TRBV2,ASSTDLSGAGNSPLH
TRBJ1-5,TRBV5-1,ASSPDGGFNQPQH
TRBJ2-7,TRBV7-9,ASTAGDPKEQY
TRBJ1-1,TRBV7-9,ASSYPGEAF
TRBJ1-2,TRBV6-9,ASSLGSGHGYGYT
TRBJ1-2,TRBV5-6,ASSLGPTFTANYGYT